One T cell receptor beta chain is described in this entry. Its specific antigen is unknown. No clone much larger than this one lies a single base away; base qualities are absent. This sample stems from a study of T cell repertoires in cytomegalovirus infection (dated by TCRdb to about 2019). General notes on the study: The HLA type of each donor mattered for the analysis, because public TCR beta signatures pointed to carriage of CMV infection along with the matching HLA type. Study-wide conclusions, independent of this receptor: In both this cohort and an independent cohort of over 350 donors, the cumulative frequency of public TCR beta family members distinguished carriers of CMV infection plus the relevant HLA type. The ex vivo response was dominated by HLA-C-restricted CMV-specific TCR beta clonotypes, which also provided the single most frequent clonotype in two of eight donors.

These reads were obtained on an Illumina HiSeq 1500. TCRdb itself trimmed the public reads at Q25 with fastp, ran MiXCR and retained productive beta chains. Each entry is one CDR3 protein sequence, shown with its most common DNA and genes. The sample yields around 740,000 distinct CDR3 sequences; less than 40% were counted once. Jointly, the top ten make up roughly 2.8% of the sample. The germline ends are 12 bases apart after V is trimmed by 3 bases and J by 0 bases. CDR1 and CDR2 are drawn from the germline V gene (reference sequence): MNHEY, SMNVEV. The CDR3 starts with the cysteine, ends with the phenylalanine, and has 15 residues. The DNA shown is the 45-base CDR3, in frame from base 1.

What was sequenced was PBMCs. The sequence joins TRBV27 to TRBJ2-7, with TRBD1 perhaps the D gene, on 6 matching bases. This TCR derives from a human donor in good health (CMV status not recorded). Some clones in this sample may be carry-over from other donors' samples. The CDR3 corresponds to CASSFSRDNSYEQYF. The sequenced DNA is TGTGCCAGCAGTTTCTCCCGGGACAACTCCTACGAGCAGTACTTC.